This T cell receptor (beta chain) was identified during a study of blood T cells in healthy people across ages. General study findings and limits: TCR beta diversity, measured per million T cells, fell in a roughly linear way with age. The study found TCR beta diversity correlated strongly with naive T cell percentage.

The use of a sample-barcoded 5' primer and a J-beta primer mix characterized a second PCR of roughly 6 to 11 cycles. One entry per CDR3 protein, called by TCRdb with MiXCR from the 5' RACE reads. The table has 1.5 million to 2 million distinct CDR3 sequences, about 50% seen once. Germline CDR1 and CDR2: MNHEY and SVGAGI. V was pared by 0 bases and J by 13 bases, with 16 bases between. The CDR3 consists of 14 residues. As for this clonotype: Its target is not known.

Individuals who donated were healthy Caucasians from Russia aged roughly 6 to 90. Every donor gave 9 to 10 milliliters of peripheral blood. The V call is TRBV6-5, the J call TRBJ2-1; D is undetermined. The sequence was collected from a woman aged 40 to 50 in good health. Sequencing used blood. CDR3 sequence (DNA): TGTGCCAGCAGTTACTCGGGGATGGAAGAGACCCAGTTCTTC. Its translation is CASSYSGMEETQFF.